Presented here are 12 T cell receptor beta chains from one specimen sequenced in a study of low-dose radiotherapy and immunotherapy resistance in tumors. Time point denoted: after trial treatment. The treatment was: LDRT plus nivolumab, ipilimumab, low-dose cyclophosphamide and aspirin (RACIN trial). Priming of first-strand cDNA relied on TRAV- and TRBV-specific primers (covering alpha and beta chains). PCR amplification of the TCRs was performed with Phusion for 20 PCR cycles, and it relied on a constant-region primer together with a V-primer adapter. TCRdb ran MiXCR on the reads and lists one entry per CDR3 protein. The sample has 80,000 or so distinct CDR3 sequences, less than 20% seen once; the top ten hold over 1.2%. The sequences come from PBMCs, collected after low-dose radiotherapy plus immunotherapy. The source of these receptors is a male donor with prostate cancer.

This clonotype was picked up a small number of times. The chain carries TRBV23-1 and TRBJ2-5; TRBD2 matches 10 bases. TRBV23-1 belongs to the ORF category, with a function that is uncertain. With V trimmed by 5 bases and J by 2 bases, 17 bases remained unmatched. The CDR3 covers 19 residues. In nucleotides, the CDR3 is TGCGCCAGCAGTTTTTTTTTTTTTTTAACTAGCGGGAAACAAGAGACCCAGTACTTC. This sequence encodes CASSFFFFLTSGKQETQYF.

As for this clonotype: A far bigger clonotype differs at one base, so this is likely a read error. V gene TRBV29-1 combines with J gene TRBJ2-5, with D possibly TRBD1 on 5 matching bases. V was cut by 4 bases and J by 11 bases, with 20 bases left in between. The CDR3 is 13 amino acids. In germline, CDR1 is SQVTM, CDR2 ANQGSEA. In DNA, the CDR3 is TGCAGCGTTGGGGCAGGGCCTTACAATGAGCAGTACTTC. This sequence encodes CSVGAGPYNEQYF.

On this clonotype: A far larger clone differs by one base, so this is likely a read error. The V and J genes are TRBV28 and TRBJ2-4; 8 bases align to TRBD2. The junction had 18 bases not matched to a gene; V was cut back by 7 bases and J by 13 bases. There are 15 residues in the CDR3. Germline loops: CDR1 MDHEN, CDR2 SYDVKM. The CDR3 nucleotides are TGTGCCAGCACCAACGCGCGGGAGGCTATAGATGAGCAGTACTTC. This sequence encodes CASTNAREAIDEQYF.

This clonotype was recorded at least ten times. The chain employs TRBV23-1 and TRBJ1-4, with D hard to call. TRBV23-1 is noted as an ORF with a role that remains uncertain. Trimming shortened V by 0 bases and J by 5 bases, and 4 bases separated the two germline ends. The CDR3 is 13 residues long. DNA of the CDR3: TGCGCCAGCAGTCAATCGCAGAATGAAAAACTGTTTTTT. Its translation: CASSQSQNEKLFF.

The J gene is TRBJ2-6, the V gene TRBV6-2 or TRBV6-3; D remains unclear. V dropped 2 bases and J dropped 0 bases, with 5 bases sitting between them. The CDR3 has 15 amino acids. Germline loops: CDR1 MNHEY, CDR2 SVGEGT. This CDR3 reads CASSYLSSGANVLTF. CDR3 nucleotide sequence: TGTGCCAGCAGTTACCTGAGCTCTGGGGCCAACGTCCTGACTTTC.

This clonotype occurred many times. The chain is built from TRBV27 and TRBJ2-3; D may be TRBD2 (5 bases). CDR3 length: 15 amino acids. The V gene's germline CDR1 is MNHEY and CDR2 SMNVEV (reference sequence). The V end was cut by 10 bases, the J end by 5 bases, with 22 bases between. CDR3 nucleotide sequence: TGTGCCACCCTATATACTAGTGGTGGCCTAGATACGCAGTATTTT. It yields the protein CATLYTSGGLDTQYF.

A note on this clonotype: A read error is the likely source, as a far larger clone sits one nucleotide away. The CDR3 DNA reads as TGTGCCAGCAGTTTGCAGGGTGGCAATGAGCAGTACTTC. Amino acid sequence: CASSLQGGNEQYF. The chain is built from TRBV28 and TRBJ2-7; tentative D call: TRBD1 (5 bases). The V and J ends lost 3 bases and 7 bases respectively, with 13 bases between them. CDR1 and CDR2 from the germline V gene are MDHEN and SYDVKM. The length of the CDR3 is 13 residues. Full variable domain (rest looked up from reference TRBV28 and TRBJ2-7): DVKVTQSSRYLVKRTGEKVFLECVQDMDHENMFWYRQDPGLGLRLIYFSYDVKMKEKGDIPEGYSVSREKKERFSLILESASTNQTSMYLCASSLQGGNEQYFGPGTRLTVT.

This clonotype was recorded many times. The chain recombines TRBV20-1 with TRBJ2-7, with D tentatively TRBD2 (5 bases). The germline CDR1 and CDR2 sequences are DFQATT and SNEGSKA (reference sequence). Trimming took off 3 bases at V and 0 bases at J, with 12 bases between the two ends. This CDR3 spans 14 amino acids. The CDR3 DNA is TGCAGTGCTAGGCGGGTTGGGAGCTCCTACGAGCAGTACTTC. This gives the protein CSARRVGSSYEQYF.

Many counts were recorded for this clonotype. V usage is TRBV7-2 and J usage is TRBJ2-4; no clear D gene. With 1 base removed from V and 0 bases from J, the gap between germline ends came to 19 bases. In germline, CDR1 is SGHTA, CDR2 FQGNSA. This CDR3 is built from 19 residues. The CDR3 DNA sequence: TGTGCCAGCAGCTTAGATTCGAATGGGCTGCTTCGAGCCAAAAACATTCAGTACTTC. Encoded protein: CASSLDSNGLLRAKNIQYF.

This clonotype occurred a few times. The gene calls are TRBV12-3 or TRBV12-4 and TRBJ2-2; unclear D gene. The V and J ends lost 4 bases and 0 bases respectively, with 15 bases between them. This CDR3 is 17 amino acids long. CDR3 region: CASSYVFNLANTGELFF. CDR3 bases: TGTGCCAGCAGTTACGTATTCAATTTAGCGAACACCGGGGAGCTGTTTTTT.

Many counts were recorded for this clonotype. This chain joins TRBV6-6 and TRBJ2-7, with 10 bases aligning to TRBD1. CDR1 is MNHNY, CDR2 SVGAGI, per germline (reference sequence). The CDR3 runs 16 residues. After removal of 3 bases from V and 3 bases from J, the junction contained 8 bases not matched to a gene. The CDR3 nucleotides are TGTGCCAGCAGTTATTTCTCCGGGACAGGGGACTACGAGCAGTACTTC. Amino acids: CASSYFSGTGDYEQYF.

In its sample, this clonotype was seen many times. The chain recombines TRBV19 with TRBJ2-3, with D perhaps matching TRBD2 (5 bases). V lost 5 bases and J 1 base, leaving 10 bases between the germline ends. The length of the CDR3 is 14 residues. The germline CDR1 and CDR2 sequences are LNHDA and SQIVND (reference sequence). The CDR3 loop reads CASSRGRGTDTQYF. The CDR3 DNA follows: TGTGCCAGTAGTCGGGGAAGGGGCACAGATACGCAGTATTTT.